The clone carrying this T cell receptor beta chain was counted between two and nine times. The CDR3 runs 13 residues. Germline CDR1 reads SGHVS; CDR2 reads FQNEAQ. The germline V and J ends were trimmed by 2 bases and 5 bases, with 8 bases remaining between them. This specimen comes from a study of blood T cell repertoires in COVID-19. The overall study: In each case, the material was cDNA or gDNA derived from T cells, B-cell-depleted T cells, or PBMCs.

Methods used by the authors: Reference gene primer amplification gave nucleated cell count estimates. The method was immunoSEQ multiplex PCR; TCRdb's version includes in-frame clones alone and lacks a portion of them. V and J calls plus clone size are reproduced from that table; the DNA served to infer D and trimming. This table holds 180,000 or so clones, about 86% found once. Those enrolled in Seattle joined during active infection and were followed longitudinally afterward. This sequence joins TRBV7-8 and TRBJ2-3; D gene ambiguous. The receptor's source is a woman aged 55-70 years with COVID-19, enrolled during active disease. Sequencing was performed on peripheral blood. The chain's CDR3 is CASSLLVRDTQYF. The DNA for the CDR3 is TGTGCCAGCAGCTTATTAGTTAGAGATACGCAGTATTTT.